These T cell receptor beta chains were read from a single sample in a study of OX40 agonist ivuxolimab in advanced cancers. Generated by immunoSEQ multiplex PCR, the TCRdb table keeps only in-frame clones and is missing some. The table has about 32,000 clones, 87% seen once; the top ten hold roughly 29%. The sample consisted of CD4+ or CD8+ T cells sorted from blood, taken in a trial of the OX40 agonist ivuxolimab. The receptors derive from an adult with an advanced solid tumor such as melanoma, head and neck, liver or kidney cancer. Each CDR3 is given with its conserved first and last residue. The D gene is left open where the match is weak. A clone size is listed for some rows: how often the clone was seen (once, few, many), or a class if it is expanded.

D gene	CDR3 length	V gene	clone size	J gene	CDR3 protein	CDR3 DNA
.	13	TRBV5-1	.	TRBJ1-1	CASSLPSVAEAFF	TGCGCCAGCAGCCTGCCGAGTGTTGCTGAAGCTTTCTTT
.	13	TRBV9	few	TRBJ1-1	CASSDDLNTEAFF	TGTGCCAGCAGCGATGATTTGAACACTGAAGCTTTCTTT
.	13	TRBV6-4	.	TRBJ2-4	CASSDGPLNIQYF	TGTGCCAGCAGTGACGGACCGTTAAACATTCAGTACTTC
TRBD1	14	TRBV6-5	.	TRBJ2-5	CASSSKDRVETQYF	TGTGCCAGCAGTTCCAAGGACAGGGTGGAGACCCAGTACTTC
.	12	TRBV7-9	.	TRBJ2-5	CASSFWQETQYF	TGTGCCAGCAGCTTCTGGCAAGAGACCCAGTACTTC
.	14	TRBV4-1	.	TRBJ1-5	CASSQDPSNQPQHF	TGCGCCAGCAGCCAAGACCCTAGCAATCAGCCCCAGCATTTT
.	13	TRBV10-2	.	TRBJ2-4	CASSGGVRDIQYF	TGCGCCAGCAGTGGGGGGGTTCGGGACATTCAGTACTTC
.	16	TRBV27	.	TRBJ2-3	CASRDGQLLSTDTQYF	TGTGCCAGCAGAGACGGGCAGCTGCTTAGCACAGATACGCAGTATTTT
TRBD1	14	TRBV7-9	.	TRBJ2-7	CASSERTGGNEQYF	TGTGCCAGCAGCGAACGGACAGGGGGAAACGAGCAGTACTTC
TRBD2	14	TRBV27	.	TRBJ2-7	CASSGGRADYEQYF	TGTGCCAGCAGTGGTGGGAGGGCCGACTACGAGCAGTACTTC
TRBD2	15	TRBV27	.	TRBJ2-5	CASSELAGSLETQYF	TGTGCCAGCAGTGAATTAGCGGGAAGTTTGGAGACCCAGTACTTC
.	13	TRBV7-9	.	TRBJ2-7	CASSDYMRYEQYF	TGTGCCAGCAGTGATTACATGAGATACGAGCAGTACTTC
.	14	TRBV27	.	TRBJ1-5	CASSAPLGLQTQHF	TGTGCCAGCAGTGCACCCCTGGGGCTCCAAACCCAGCATTTT
.	12	TRBV6-6	.	TRBJ2-7	CASSYSGTEQYF	TGTGCCAGCAGTTACTCTGGGACCGAGCAGTACTTC
.	16	TRBV7-9	.	TRBJ1-1	CASSLFATEGDTEAFF	TGTGCCAGCAGCTTATTTGCAACCGAAGGGGACACTGAAGCTTTCTTT
.	15	TRBV10-3	.	TRBJ2-7	CAISDPQEKTYEQYF	TGTGCCATCAGTGACCCCCAGGAAAAGACCTACGAGCAGTACTTC
TRBD2	14	TRBV19	.	TRBJ2-1	CASRKASGRSEQFF	TGTGCCAGTAGAAAGGCTAGCGGGAGGAGTGAGCAGTTCTTC
.	15	TRBV28	few	TRBJ1-5	CASSFVAGPGQPQHF	TGTGCCAGCAGTTTTGTGGCAGGGCCGGGTCAGCCCCAGCATTTT
.	16	TRBV5-1	.	TRBJ1-5	CASSSQDRFGNQPQHF	TGCGCCAGCAGCTCTCAAGACAGGTTTGGCAATCAGCCCCAGCATTTT
.	14	TRBV5-4	once	TRBJ2-1	CASSPAWEDNEQFF	TGTGCCAGCAGCCCCGCGTGGGAAGACAATGAGCAGTTCTTC
.	15	TRBV6-5	.	TRBJ2-7	CASRHSVPISYEQYF	TGTGCCAGCAGACACAGCGTTCCGATCTCCTACGAGCAGTACTTC
.	12	TRBV4-1	.	TRBJ2-1	CASSGADNEQFF	TGCGCCAGCAGCGGGGCCGACAATGAGCAGTTCTTC
.	13	TRBV6-6	.	TRBJ1-3	CASDGGSGNTIYF	TGTGCCAGCGACGGTGGCTCTGGAAACACCATATATTTT
TRBD1	17	TRBV7-2	.	TRBJ1-4	CASSLPPWTGGDERLFF	TGTGCCAGCAGCTTACCCCCTTGGACAGGGGGCGATGAAAGACTGTTTTTT
TRBD2	14	TRBV9	.	TRBJ2-7	CASSAGGRGYEQYF	TGTGCCAGCAGCGCGGGGGGAAGGGGCTACGAGCAGTACTTC
.	14	TRBV7-3	.	TRBJ2-7	CASSLTGTGYEQYF	TGTGCCAGCAGCTTAACAGGGACGGGCTACGAGCAGTACTTC
.	15	TRBV19	.	TRBJ1-3	CASSLKGTSGNTIYF	TGTGCCAGTAGTTTGAAGGGGACCTCTGGAAACACCATATATTTT
.	16	TRBV27	.	TRBJ1-2	CASSLSLLGGNYGYTF	TGTGCCAGCAGTTTATCCCTGTTAGGGGGAAACTATGGCTACACCTTC
.	15	TRBV7-9	.	TRBJ2-1	CASSPTSFIGGKQFF	TGTGCCAGCAGCCCTACTAGCTTCATAGGTGGAAAGCAGTTCTTC
.	14	TRBV9	.	TRBJ2-5	CASSVGWSQETQYF	TGTGCCAGCAGCGTAGGGTGGTCCCAAGAGACCCAGTACTTC
TRBD1	12	TRBV4-1	.	TRBJ1-1	CASSQDYRGAFF	TGCGCCAGCAGCCAAGATTACAGGGGAGCTTTCTTT
TRBD2	17	TRBV4-1	.	TRBJ2-7	CASSQDILQGLPYEQYF	TGCGCCAGCAGCCAAGATATCTTGCAGGGACTACCCTACGAGCAGTACTTC
.	14	TRBV30	.	TRBJ2-7	CAWNFLGGDYEQYF	TGTGCCTGGAACTTTCTGGGGGGCGACTACGAGCAGTACTTC
.	12	TRBV19	.	TRBJ2-2	CASKRDTGELFF	TGTGCCAGTAAGAGAGATACCGGGGAGCTGTTTTTT
TRBD1	14	TRBV19	.	TRBJ1-4	CASSMRQGREKLFF	TGTGCCAGTAGTATGCGACAGGGTAGGGAAAAACTGTTTTTT
TRBD2	15	TRBV9	.	TRBJ2-7	CASSVIAGPSYEQYF	TGTGCCAGCAGCGTCATAGCGGGCCCCTCCTACGAGCAGTACTTC
.	14	TRBV7-7	.	TRBJ2-2	CASTLDLNTGELFF	TGTGCTAGCACACTCGACCTGAACACCGGGGAGCTGTTTTTT
.	12	TRBV7-9	.	TRBJ1-6	CASSIRREILHF	TGTGCCAGCAGCATACGCAGGGAAATCCTCCACTTT
.	14	TRBV28	.	TRBJ2-7	CASSFRGETYEQYF	TGTGCCAGCAGTTTTCGCGGGGAGACGTACGAGCAGTACTTC
.	12	TRBV11-2	.	TRBJ2-1	CASSWVLNEQFF	TGTGCCAGCAGCTGGGTATTAAATGAGCAGTTCTTC
.	11	TRBV20-1	.	TRBJ2-1	CSASINNEQFF	TGCAGTGCTAGCATCAACAATGAGCAGTTCTTC
TRBD1	17	TRBV27	once	TRBJ2-3	CASSWTFGTASTDTQYF	TGTGCCAGCAGTTGGACTTTTGGGACAGCTAGCACAGATACGCAGTATTTT
.	13	TRBV29-1	.	TRBJ2-5	CSVEDQGRETQYF	TGCAGCGTTGAAGATCAAGGGCGGGAGACCCAGTACTTC
.	12	TRBV9	.	TRBJ2-5	CASSHSEETQYF	TGTGCCAGCAGCCATTCTGAGGAGACCCAGTACTTC
.	13	TRBV27	.	TRBJ2-2	CASEMRGTGELFF	TGTGCCAGCGAGATGAGGGGAACCGGGGAGCTGTTTTTT
.	14	TRBV6-5	.	TRBJ1-5	CASSGAEPFQPQHF	TGTGCCAGCAGTGGAGCTGAGCCCTTTCAGCCCCAGCATTTT
TRBD2	16	TRBV27	.	TRBJ2-3	CASTHRTSGYTDTQYF	TGTGCCAGCACCCATCGGACTAGCGGTTACACAGATACGCAGTATTTT
.	14	TRBV7-2	.	TRBJ2-5	CASSSTLSRETQYF	TGTGCCAGCAGCTCGACCCTCTCCCGGGAGACCCAGTACTTC
TRBD1	14	TRBV5-4	.	TRBJ2-7	CASSLGQGFYEQYF	TGTGCCAGCAGCTTGGGACAGGGATTTTACGAGCAGTACTTC
TRBD2	17	TRBV14	.	TRBJ2-1	CASSQDMGLAGKDEQFF	TGTGCCAGCAGCCAAGACATGGGACTAGCGGGGAAGGATGAGCAGTTCTTC
.	16	TRBV6-5	.	TRBJ1-6	CASSYTESSYNSPLHF	TGTGCCAGCAGTTACACAGAGAGCTCCTATAATTCACCCCTCCACTTT
.	14	TRBV6-6	.	TRBJ1-1	CASSYGSLGTEAFF	TGTGCCAGCAGTTACGGTTCGTTAGGAACTGAAGCTTTCTTT
.	18	TRBV11-2	few	TRBJ1-3	CASSLDLIAGSSGNTIYF	TGTGCCAGCAGCTTAGATCTAATAGCTGGGTCCTCTGGAAACACCATATATTTT
.	13	TRBV9	.	TRBJ2-4	CASSVGKGGPQYF	TGTGCCAGCAGCGTAGGCAAGGGGGGTCCACAGTACTTC
.	17	TRBV18	.	TRBJ2-5	CASSAETGSEYQETQYF	TGTGCCAGCTCAGCAGAAACAGGGAGTGAGTACCAAGAGACCCAGTACTTC
.	13	TRBV6-7	.	TRBJ2-1	CASSYSTQNEQFF	TGTGCCAGCAGTTACTCGACACAGAATGAGCAGTTCTTC
.	16	TRBV28	.	TRBJ1-5	CASINLSRARDQPQHF	TGTGCCAGCATCAACCTGTCGAGGGCGCGTGATCAGCCCCAGCATTTT
.	12	TRBV6-5	.	TRBJ1-1	CATRTGGAEAFF	TGTGCCACCCGGACGGGAGGGGCTGAAGCTTTCTTT